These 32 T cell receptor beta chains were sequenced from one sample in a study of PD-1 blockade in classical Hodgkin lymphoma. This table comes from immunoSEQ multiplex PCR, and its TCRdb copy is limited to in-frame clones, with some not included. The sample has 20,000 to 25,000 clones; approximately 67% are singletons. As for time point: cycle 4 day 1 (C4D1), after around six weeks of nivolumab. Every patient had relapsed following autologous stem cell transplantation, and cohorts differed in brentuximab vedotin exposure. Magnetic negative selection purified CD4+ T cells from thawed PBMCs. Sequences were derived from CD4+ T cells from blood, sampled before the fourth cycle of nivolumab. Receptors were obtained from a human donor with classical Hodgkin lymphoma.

CDR3 DNA sequence: TGTGCCAGCAGTGTTGTTGCGTCCGGAGGCACTGAAGCTTTCTTT. Protein sequence: CASSVVASGGTEAFF. The chain joins TRBV6-1 to TRBJ1-1; D not certain. Germline V gene lookup returns CDR1 MNHNS and CDR2 SASEGT. The CDR3 has 15 amino acids. Trimming took 4 bases from V and 4 from J, leaving 16 bases between them.

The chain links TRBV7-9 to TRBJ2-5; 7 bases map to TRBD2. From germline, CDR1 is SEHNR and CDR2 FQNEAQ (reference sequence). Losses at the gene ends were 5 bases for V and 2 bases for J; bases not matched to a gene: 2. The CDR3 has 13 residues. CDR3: CASSPGGQETQYF. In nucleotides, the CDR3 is TGTGCCAGCAGCCCCGGGGGGCAAGAGACCCAGTACTTC.

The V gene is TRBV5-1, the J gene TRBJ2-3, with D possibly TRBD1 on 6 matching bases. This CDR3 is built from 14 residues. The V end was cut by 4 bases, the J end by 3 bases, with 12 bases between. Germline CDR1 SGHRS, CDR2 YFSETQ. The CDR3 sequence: CASSPGVTTDTQYF. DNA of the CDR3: TGCGCCAGCAGCCCAGGGGTTACAACAGATACGCAGTATTTT.

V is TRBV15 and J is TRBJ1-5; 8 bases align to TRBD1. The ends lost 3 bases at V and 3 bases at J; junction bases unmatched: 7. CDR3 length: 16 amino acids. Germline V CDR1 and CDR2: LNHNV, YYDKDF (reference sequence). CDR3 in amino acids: CATSRKAGQVNQPQHF. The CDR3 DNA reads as TGTGCCACCAGCAGGAAAGCGGGACAGGTCAATCAGCCCCAGCATTTT. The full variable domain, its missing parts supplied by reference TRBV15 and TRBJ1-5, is DAMVIQNPRYQVTQFGKPVTLSCSQTLNHNVMYWYQQKSSQAPKLLFHYYDKDFNNEADTPDNFQSRRPNTSFCFLDIRSPGLGDTAMYLCATSRKAGQVNQPQHFGDGTRLSIL.

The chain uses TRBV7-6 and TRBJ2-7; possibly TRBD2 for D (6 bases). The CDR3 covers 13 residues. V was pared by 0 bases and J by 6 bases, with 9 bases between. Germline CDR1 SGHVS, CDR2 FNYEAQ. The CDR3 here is CASSLARGSEQYF. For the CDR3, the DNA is TGTGCCAGCAGCTTAGCTCGGGGGTCCGAGCAGTACTTC.

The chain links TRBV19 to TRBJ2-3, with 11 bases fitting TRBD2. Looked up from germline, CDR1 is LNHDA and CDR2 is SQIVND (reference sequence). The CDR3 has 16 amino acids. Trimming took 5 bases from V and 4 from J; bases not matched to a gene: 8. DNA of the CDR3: TGTGCCAGTAGTTTAGCGGGGGGGCCGGGAGCAGATACGCAGTATTTT. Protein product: CASSLAGGPGADTQYF. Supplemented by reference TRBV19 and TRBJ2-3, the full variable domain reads DGGITQSPKYLFRKEGQNVTLSCEQNLNHDAMYWYRQDPGQGLRLIYYSQIVNDFQKGDIAEGYSVSREKKESFPLTVTSAQKNPTAFYLCASSLAGGPGADTQYFGPGTRLTVL.

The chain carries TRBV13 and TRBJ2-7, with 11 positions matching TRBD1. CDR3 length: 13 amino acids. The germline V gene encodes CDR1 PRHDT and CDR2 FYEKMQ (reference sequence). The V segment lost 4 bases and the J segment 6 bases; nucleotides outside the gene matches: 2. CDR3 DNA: TGTGCCAGCAGCTCCGGGACAGGGGGCGAGCAGTACTTC. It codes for CASSSGTGGEQYF.

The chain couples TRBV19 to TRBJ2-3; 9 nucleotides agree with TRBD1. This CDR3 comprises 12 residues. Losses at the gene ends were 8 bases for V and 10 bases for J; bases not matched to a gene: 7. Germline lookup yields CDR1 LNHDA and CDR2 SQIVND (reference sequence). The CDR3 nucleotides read TGTGCCAGTGGACAGGGGAGTCTTGCGCAGTATTTT. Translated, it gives CASGQGSLAQYF.

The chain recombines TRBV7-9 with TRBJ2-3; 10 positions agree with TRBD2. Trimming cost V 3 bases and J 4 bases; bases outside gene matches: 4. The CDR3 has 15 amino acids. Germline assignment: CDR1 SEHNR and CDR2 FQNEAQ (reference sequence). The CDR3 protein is CASSLIAGGSDTQYF. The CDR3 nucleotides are TGTGCCAGCAGCTTGATAGCGGGGGGATCAGATACGCAGTATTTT.

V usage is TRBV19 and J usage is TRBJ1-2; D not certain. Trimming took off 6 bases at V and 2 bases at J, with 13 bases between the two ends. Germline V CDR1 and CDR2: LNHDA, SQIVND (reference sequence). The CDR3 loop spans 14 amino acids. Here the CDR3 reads CASSPQSGNYGYTF. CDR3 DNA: TGTGCCAGTAGCCCACAGTCGGGGAACTATGGCTACACCTTC.

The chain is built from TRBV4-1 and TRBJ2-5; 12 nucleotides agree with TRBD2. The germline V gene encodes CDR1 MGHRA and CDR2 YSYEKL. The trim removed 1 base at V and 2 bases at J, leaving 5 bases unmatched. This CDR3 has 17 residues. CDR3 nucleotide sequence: TGCGCCAGCAGCCAAGGCCTAGCGGGGGGGCCACAAGAGACCCAGTACTTC. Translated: CASSQGLAGGPQETQYF.

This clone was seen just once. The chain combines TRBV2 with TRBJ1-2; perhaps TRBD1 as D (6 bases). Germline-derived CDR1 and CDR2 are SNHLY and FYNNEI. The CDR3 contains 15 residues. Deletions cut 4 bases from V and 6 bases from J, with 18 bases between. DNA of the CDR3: TGTGCCAGCAGTGGATCAGGGAGGAGGGGGGATGGCTACACCTTC. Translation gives CASSGSGRRGDGYTF. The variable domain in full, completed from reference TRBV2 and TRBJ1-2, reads EPEVTQTPSHQVTQMGQEVILRCVPISNHLYFYWYRQILGQKVEFLVSFYNNEISEKSEIFDDQFSVERPDGSNFTLKIRSTKLEDSAMYFCASSGSGRRGDGYTFGSGTRLTVV.

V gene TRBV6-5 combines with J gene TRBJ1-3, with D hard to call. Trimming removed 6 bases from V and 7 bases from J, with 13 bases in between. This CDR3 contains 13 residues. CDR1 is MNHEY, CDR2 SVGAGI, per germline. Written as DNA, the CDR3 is TGTGCCAGCAGGGGTACCTCTCGGAACACCATATATTTT. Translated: CASRGTSRNTIYF.

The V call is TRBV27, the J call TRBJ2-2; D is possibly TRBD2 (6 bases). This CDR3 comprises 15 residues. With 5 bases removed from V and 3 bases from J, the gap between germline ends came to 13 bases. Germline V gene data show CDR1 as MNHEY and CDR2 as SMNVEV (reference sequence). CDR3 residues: CASSHRDSYTGELFF. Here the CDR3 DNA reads TGTGCCAGCAGTCACCGGGACTCATACACCGGGGAGCTGTTTTTT.

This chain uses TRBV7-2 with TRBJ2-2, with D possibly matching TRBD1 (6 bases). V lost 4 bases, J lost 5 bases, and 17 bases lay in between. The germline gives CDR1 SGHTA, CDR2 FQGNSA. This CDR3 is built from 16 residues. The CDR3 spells CASSSYLGGGTGELFF. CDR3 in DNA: TGTGCCAGCAGCTCCTATTTAGGGGGTGGAACCGGGGAGCTGTTTTTT. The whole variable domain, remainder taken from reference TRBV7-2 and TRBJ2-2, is GAGVSQSPSNKVTEKGKDVELRCDPISGHTALYWYRQSLGQGLEFLIYFQGNSAPDKSGLPSDRFSAERTGGSVSTLTIQRTQQEDSAVYLCASSSYLGGGTGELFFGEGSRLTVL.

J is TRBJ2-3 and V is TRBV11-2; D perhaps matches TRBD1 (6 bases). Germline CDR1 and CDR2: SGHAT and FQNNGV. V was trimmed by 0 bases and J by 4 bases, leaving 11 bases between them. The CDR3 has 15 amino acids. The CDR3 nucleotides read TGTGCCAGCAGCTTAGAGGGGGCAGGGGCAGATACGCAGTATTTT. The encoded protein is CASSLEGAGADTQYF. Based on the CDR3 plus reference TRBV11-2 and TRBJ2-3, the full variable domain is EAGVAQSPRYKIIEKRQSVAFWCNPISGHATLYWYQQILGQGPKLLIQFQNNGVVDDSQLPKDRFSAERLKGVDSTLKIQPAKLEDSAVYLCASSLEGAGADTQYFGPGTRLTVL.

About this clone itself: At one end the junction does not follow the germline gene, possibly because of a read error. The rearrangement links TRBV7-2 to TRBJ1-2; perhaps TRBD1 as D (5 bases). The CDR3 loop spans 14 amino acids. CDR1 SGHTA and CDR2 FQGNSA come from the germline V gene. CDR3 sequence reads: CVSSSLRGNYGYTF. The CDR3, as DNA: TGTGTCAGCAGCTCCTTGAGGGGTAACTATGGCTACACCTTC.

The CDR3 DNA sequence: TGTGCCAGCAGTGAAGTTGGGGAGCTGTTTTTT. It encodes CASSEVGELFF. The chain is built from TRBV6-5 and TRBJ2-2; D gene ambiguous. This CDR3 region has 11 residues. With 5 bases removed from V and 8 bases from J, the gap between germline ends came to 6 bases. CDR1 MNHEY and CDR2 SVGAGI come from the germline V gene.

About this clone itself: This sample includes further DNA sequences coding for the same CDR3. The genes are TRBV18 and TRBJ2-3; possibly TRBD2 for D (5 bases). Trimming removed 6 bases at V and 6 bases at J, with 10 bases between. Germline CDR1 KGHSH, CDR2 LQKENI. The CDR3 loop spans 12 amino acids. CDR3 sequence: CASSPSGDTQYF. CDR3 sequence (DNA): TGTGCCAGCTCGCCATCGGGGGATACGCAGTATTTT.

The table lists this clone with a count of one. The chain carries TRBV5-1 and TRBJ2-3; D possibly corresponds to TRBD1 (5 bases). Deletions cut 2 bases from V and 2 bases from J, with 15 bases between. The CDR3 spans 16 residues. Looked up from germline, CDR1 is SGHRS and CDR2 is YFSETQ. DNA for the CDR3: TGCGCCAGCAGCTTAGACTCAAACAGGATCACAGATACGCAGTATTTT. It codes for CASSLDSNRITDTQYF.

The CDR3 here is CASSNDREQPQHF. CDR3 bases: TGTGCCAGTAGTAACGACAGGGAGCAGCCCCAGCATTTT. The rearrangement joins TRBV19 to TRBJ1-5, with TRBD1 matching over 7 bases. Germline trimming cut 4 bases from V and 7 bases from J; bases unmatched to any gene: 4. The CDR3 totals 13 residues. CDR1 LNHDA and CDR2 SQIVND come from the germline V gene (reference sequence).

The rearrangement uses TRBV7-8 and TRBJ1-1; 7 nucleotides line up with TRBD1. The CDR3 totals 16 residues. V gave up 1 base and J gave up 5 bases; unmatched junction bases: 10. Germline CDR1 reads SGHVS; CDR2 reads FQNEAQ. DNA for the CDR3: TGTGCCAGCAGCTTAGGGGGAAGGGGGCTGGGGACTGAAGCTTTCTTT. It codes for CASSLGGRGLGTEAFF.

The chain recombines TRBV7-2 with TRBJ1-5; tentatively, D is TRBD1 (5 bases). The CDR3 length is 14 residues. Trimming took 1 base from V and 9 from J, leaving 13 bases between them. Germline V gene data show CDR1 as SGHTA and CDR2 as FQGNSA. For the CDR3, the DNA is TGTGCCAGCAGCTTAGAGGGGCGCCTCCGGCCCCAGCATTTT. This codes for CASSLEGRLRPQHF.

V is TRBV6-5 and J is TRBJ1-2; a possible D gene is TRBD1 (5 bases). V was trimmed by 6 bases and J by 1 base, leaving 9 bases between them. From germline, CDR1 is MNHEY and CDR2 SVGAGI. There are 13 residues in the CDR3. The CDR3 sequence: CASSYRSNYGYTF. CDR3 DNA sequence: TGTGCCAGCAGCTACAGGAGTAACTATGGCTACACCTTC.

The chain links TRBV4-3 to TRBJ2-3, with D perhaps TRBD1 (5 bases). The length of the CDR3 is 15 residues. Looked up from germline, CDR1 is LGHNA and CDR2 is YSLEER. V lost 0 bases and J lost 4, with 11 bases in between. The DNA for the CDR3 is TGCGCCAGCAGCCAAGAAGGGGCCCTCTCAGATACGCAGTATTTT. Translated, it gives CASSQEGALSDTQYF.

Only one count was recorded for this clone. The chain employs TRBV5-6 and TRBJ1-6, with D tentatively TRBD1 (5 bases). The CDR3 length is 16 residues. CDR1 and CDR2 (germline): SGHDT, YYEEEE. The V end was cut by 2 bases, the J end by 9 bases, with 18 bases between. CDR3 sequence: CASSLFQGRSGSPLHF. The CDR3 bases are TGTGCCAGCAGCTTATTCCAGGGAAGGAGCGGTTCACCCCTCCACTTT. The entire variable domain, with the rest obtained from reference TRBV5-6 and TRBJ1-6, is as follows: DAGVTQSPTHLIKTRGQQVTLRCSPKSGHDTVSWYQQALGQGPQFIFQYYEEEERQRGNFPDRFSGHQFPNYSSELNVNALLLGDSALYLCASSLFQGRSGSPLHFGNGTRLTVT.

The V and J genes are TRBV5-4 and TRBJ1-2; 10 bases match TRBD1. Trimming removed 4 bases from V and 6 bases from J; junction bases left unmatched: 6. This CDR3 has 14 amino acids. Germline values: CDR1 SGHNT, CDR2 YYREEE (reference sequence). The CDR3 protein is CASSRDRGNDGYTF. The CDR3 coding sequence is TGTGCCAGCAGCAGGGACAGGGGAAATGATGGCTACACCTTC.

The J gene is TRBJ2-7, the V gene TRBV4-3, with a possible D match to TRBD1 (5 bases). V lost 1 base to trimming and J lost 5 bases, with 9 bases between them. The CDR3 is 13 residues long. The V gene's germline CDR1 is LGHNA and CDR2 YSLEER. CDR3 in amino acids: CASSQAWGNEQYF. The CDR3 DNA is TGCGCCAGCAGCCAAGCGTGGGGCAACGAGCAGTACTTC.

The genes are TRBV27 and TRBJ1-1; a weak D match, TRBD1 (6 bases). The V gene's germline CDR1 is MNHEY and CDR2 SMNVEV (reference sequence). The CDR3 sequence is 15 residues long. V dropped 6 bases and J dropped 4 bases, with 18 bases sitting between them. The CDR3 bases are TGTGCCAGCAGGAAATCCGGGACACCTTCCACTGAAGCTTTCTTT. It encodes CASRKSGTPSTEAFF.

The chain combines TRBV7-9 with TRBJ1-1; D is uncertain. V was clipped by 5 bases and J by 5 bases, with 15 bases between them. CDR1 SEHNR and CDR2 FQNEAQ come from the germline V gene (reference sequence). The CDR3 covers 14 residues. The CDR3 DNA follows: TGTGCCAGCAGCCCTCAGTTAGAGAGAACTGAAGCTTTCTTT. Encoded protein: CASSPQLERTEAFF.

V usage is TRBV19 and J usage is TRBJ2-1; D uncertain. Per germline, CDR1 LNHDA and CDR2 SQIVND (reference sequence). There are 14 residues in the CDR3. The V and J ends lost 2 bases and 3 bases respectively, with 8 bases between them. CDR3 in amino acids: CASSIHSHYNEQFF. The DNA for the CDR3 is TGTGCCAGTAGTATACACAGCCACTACAATGAGCAGTTCTTC.

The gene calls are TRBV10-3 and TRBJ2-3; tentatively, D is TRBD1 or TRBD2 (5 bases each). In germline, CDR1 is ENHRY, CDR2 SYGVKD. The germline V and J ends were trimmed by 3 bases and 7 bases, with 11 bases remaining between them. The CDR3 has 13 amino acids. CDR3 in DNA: TGTGCCATCAGTGATGAGGGGCCGAATACGCAGTATTTT. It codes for CAISDEGPNTQYF.